This T cell receptor beta chain was identified during a study of early stage breast cancer tumors. This clone came up a few times. Its antigen is not identified. The table came from immunoSEQ multiplex PCR; TCRdb's copy has only in-frame clones and leaves some out. This sample has approximately 48,000 clones, with approximately 90% found just once. Whole-study results and caveats: Enriched TCRB sequences shared across patients were mostly commonly generated sequences.

CDR3 size: 11 residues. Deletions cut 5 bases from V and 5 bases from J, with 7 bases between. Germline CDR1 and CDR2: KGHSH and LQKENI. This chain joins TRBV18 and TRBJ2-7; unclear D gene. The specimen sequenced was blood. The TCR was taken from a person aged 65 to 79 with breast cancer. The CDR3 sequence is CASSSRDEQYF. CDR3 sequence (DNA): TGTGCCAGCTCATCACGAGACGAGCAGTACTTC. The full variable domain, in which reference TRBV18 and TRBJ2-7 provide the parts outside the CDR3, is NAGVMQNPRHLVRRRGQEARLRCSPMKGHSHVYWYRQLPEEGLKFMVYLQKENIIDESGMPKERFSAEFPKEGPSILRIQQVVRGDSAAYFCASSSRDEQYFGPGTRLTVT.